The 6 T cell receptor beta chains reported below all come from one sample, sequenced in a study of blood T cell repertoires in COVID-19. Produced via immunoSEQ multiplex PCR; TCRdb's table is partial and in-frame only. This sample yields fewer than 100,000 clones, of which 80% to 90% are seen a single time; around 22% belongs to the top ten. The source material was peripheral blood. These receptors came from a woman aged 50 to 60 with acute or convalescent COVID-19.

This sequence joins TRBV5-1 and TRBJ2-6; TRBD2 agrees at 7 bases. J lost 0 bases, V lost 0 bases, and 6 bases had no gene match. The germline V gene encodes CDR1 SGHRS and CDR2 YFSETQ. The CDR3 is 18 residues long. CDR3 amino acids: CASSLVGDYPSGANVLTF. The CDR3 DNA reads TGCGCCAGCAGCTTGGTGGGGGACTACCCCTCTGGGGCCAACGTCCTGACTTTC.

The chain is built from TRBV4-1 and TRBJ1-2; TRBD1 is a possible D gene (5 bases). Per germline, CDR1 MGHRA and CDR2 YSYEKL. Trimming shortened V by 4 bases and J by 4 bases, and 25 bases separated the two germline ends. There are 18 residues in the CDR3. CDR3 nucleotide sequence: TGCGCCAGCAGCCTACGACCCCCCTCAGGGAGGGCGGGCTATGGCTACACCTTC. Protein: CASSLRPPSGRAGYGYTF.

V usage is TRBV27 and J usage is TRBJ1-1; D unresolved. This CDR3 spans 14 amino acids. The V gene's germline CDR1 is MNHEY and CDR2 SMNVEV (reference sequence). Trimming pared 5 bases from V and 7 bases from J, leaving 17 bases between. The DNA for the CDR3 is TGTGCCAGCAGTCCAGCTATAACCCGGGGTGAAGCTTTCTTT. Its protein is CASSPAITRGEAFF.

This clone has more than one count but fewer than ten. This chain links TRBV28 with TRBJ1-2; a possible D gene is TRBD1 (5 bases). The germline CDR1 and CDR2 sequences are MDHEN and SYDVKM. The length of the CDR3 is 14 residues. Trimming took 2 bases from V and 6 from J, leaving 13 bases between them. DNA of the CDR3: TGTGCCAGCAGTTTAAGCGACAGATTGAATGGCTACACCTTC. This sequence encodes CASSLSDRLNGYTF.

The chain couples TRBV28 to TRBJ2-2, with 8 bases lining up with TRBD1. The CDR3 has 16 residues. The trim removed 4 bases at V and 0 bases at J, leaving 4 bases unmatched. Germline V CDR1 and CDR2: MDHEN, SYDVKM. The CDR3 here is CASSSPGGPNTGELFF. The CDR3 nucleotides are TGTGCCAGCAGTTCTCCAGGGGGCCCGAACACCGGGGAGCTGTTTTTT.

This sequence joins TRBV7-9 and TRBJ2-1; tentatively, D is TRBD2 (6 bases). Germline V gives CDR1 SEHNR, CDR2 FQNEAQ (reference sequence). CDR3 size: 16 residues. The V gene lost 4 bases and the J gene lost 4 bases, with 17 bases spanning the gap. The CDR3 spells CASSSGLARVYNEQFF. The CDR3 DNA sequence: TGTGCCAGCAGCTCAGGGCTAGCGCGGGTTTACAATGAGCAGTTCTTC.